Shown below are 2 T cell receptor beta chains from a single sample sequenced in a study of CD8 T cells in ankylosing spondylitis. Whole-study findings and limits: The study identified a TCR beta motif of under 10 highly homologous variants that appeared characteristic of ankylosing spondylitis blood.

TCRdb analysed the 5' RACE reads with MiXCR anew, one entry per CDR3 protein. The table records about 460,000 distinct CDR3 sequences, roughly 5.2% of them present only once. Their recognized antigens are unknown. The sequenced sample consisted of blood, either unsorted or a sorted T cell fraction (not recorded which). Receptor source: a male donor with ankylosing spondylitis.

The table lists this clonotype with many counts. The rearrangement uses TRBV7-6 and TRBJ2-5; D remains unclear. This CDR3 is built from 16 residues. Germline CDR1 reads SGHVS; CDR2 reads FNYEAQ. The V end was cut by 1 base, the J end by 9 bases, with 21 bases between. The DNA for the CDR3 is TGTGCCAGCAGCTTAGGACCCGCAGAGAACGACCTGGCCCAGTACTTC. This codes for CASSLGPAENDLAQYF. Full variable domain (missing parts from reference TRBV7-6 and TRBJ2-5): GAGVSQSPRYKVTKRGQDVALRCDPISGHVSLYWYRQALGQGPEFLTYFNYEAQQDKSGLPNDRFSAERPEGSISTLTIQRTEQRDSAMYRCASSLGPAENDLAQYFGPGTRLLVL.

Regarding this clonotype: Given a much more abundant clone one base away, this may be a read error. This chain joins TRBV12-3 or TRBV12-4 and TRBJ2-3; D is possibly TRBD1 (6 bases). The CDR3 is made up of 14 amino acids. The CDR3 DNA follows: TGTGCCAGCAGTCGGGACACTGGGATAGATACGCGGTATTTT. It specifies CASSRDTGIDTRYF.